Listed here are 21 T cell receptor beta chains from one sample, sequenced in a study of blood T cell repertoires in COVID-19. Produced via immunoSEQ multiplex PCR; TCRdb's table is partial and in-frame only. The sample lists more than 110,000 clones; over 65% were seen once. The sample was PBMCs or T cells enriched from blood (not recorded which). These receptors came from a woman between 50 and 59 years old who had recovered from COVID-19.

CDR3: CASSKTGSGNTIYF. The CDR3 coding sequence is TGTGCCAGCAGCAAGACAGGGAGTGGAAACACCATATATTTT. The J gene is TRBJ1-3, the V gene TRBV6-5, with 7 nucleotides matching TRBD1. With 6 bases clipped from V and 3 bases from J, the junction kept 5 bases outside the gene matches. CDR1 and CDR2 (germline): MNHEY, SVGAGI. CDR3 length: 14 residues.

The rearrangement uses TRBV19 and TRBJ2-5, with D possibly TRBD2 on 6 matching bases. The germline V and J ends were trimmed by 3 bases and 3 bases, with 8 bases remaining between them. The germline V gene has CDR1 LNHDA and CDR2 SQIVND (reference sequence). There are 13 residues in the CDR3. The chain's CDR3 is CASSMSGEETQYF. Here the CDR3 DNA reads TGTGCCAGTAGTATGTCGGGGGAAGAGACCCAGTACTTC. The full variable domain, with the rest looked up from reference TRBV19 and TRBJ2-5, is DGGITQSPKYLFRKEGQNVTLSCEQNLNHDAMYWYRQDPGQGLRLIYYSQIVNDFQKGDIAEGYSVSREKKESFPLTVTSAQKNPTAFYLCASSMSGEETQYFGPGTRLLVL.

In this sample, this clone turned up a few times. The genes are TRBV27 and TRBJ2-2; 10 positions agree with TRBD2. CDR1 and CDR2 from the germline V gene are MNHEY and SMNVEV (reference sequence). The V segment lost 1 base and the J segment 0 bases; nucleotides outside the gene matches: 5. The CDR3 is 18 amino acids. The CDR3 DNA reads TGTGCCAGCAGTTTATGGTCTAGCGGGGGCCCGAACACCGGGGAGCTGTTTTTT. This gives the protein CASSLWSSGGPNTGELFF.

V and J are TRBV5-1 and TRBJ2-3; D may be TRBD2 (5 bases). The germline V gene has CDR1 SGHRS and CDR2 YFSETQ. CDR3 length: 15 amino acids. V gave up 1 base and J gave up 1 base, with 10 bases separating them. The DNA for the CDR3 is TGCGCCAGCAGCTTGTCAGGACTGGGCACAGATACGCAGTATTTT. As protein: CASSLSGLGTDTQYF. Complete variable domain (other parts from reference TRBV5-1 and TRBJ2-3): KAGVTQTPRYLIKTRGQQVTLSCSPISGHRSVSWYQQTPGQGLQFLFEYFSETQRNKGNFPGRFSGRQFSNSRSEMNVSTLELGDSALYLCASSLSGLGTDTQYFGPGTRLTVL.

This clone appeared a few times. The chain joins TRBV6-5 to TRBJ2-5, with a weak D call TRBD1 (5 bases). In germline, CDR1 is MNHEY, CDR2 SVGAGI. The CDR3 is 13 amino acids. V was pared by 4 bases and J by 0 bases, with 6 bases between. CDR3: CASSLQDQETQYF. CDR3 DNA sequence: TGTGCCAGCAGTTTACAGGACCAAGAGACCCAGTACTTC.

The CDR3 DNA reads as TGTGCCTGGAGTGTACCTGGGCTAGCGGTCTACGAGCAGTACTTC. This gives the protein CAWSVPGLAVYEQYF. The chain employs TRBV30 and TRBJ2-7; 7 bases are a match to TRBD2. With V trimmed by 0 bases and J by 3 bases, 8 bases remained unmatched. The germline CDR1 and CDR2 sequences are GTSNPN and SVGIG (reference sequence). The CDR3 contains 15 residues.

The chain joins TRBV10-3 to TRBJ2-2, with a tentative D call TRBD2 (6 bases). Deletions cut 10 bases from V and 1 base from J, with 13 bases between. The CDR3 is 14 amino acids. Germline V CDR1 and CDR2: ENHRY, SYGVKD. DNA of the CDR3: TGTGCCACCCTCGGGAGCCTGAACACCGGGGAGCTGTTTTTT. Protein: CATLGSLNTGELFF.

The chain links TRBV5-4 to TRBJ2-1; TRBD1 matches 8 bases. CDR1 and CDR2 from the germline V gene are SGHNT and YYREEE (reference sequence). V lost 7 bases, J lost 0 bases, and 6 bases stayed unmatched. The CDR3 covers 15 residues. The CDR3 protein is CASARTGSSYNEQFF. The DNA of the CDR3 is TGTGCCAGCGCTCGGACAGGGAGCTCCTACAATGAGCAGTTCTTC.

The rearrangement uses TRBV4-1 and TRBJ2-3; 9 bases agree with TRBD1. The germline V gene has CDR1 MGHRA and CDR2 YSYEKL. Losses at the gene ends were 2 bases for V and 4 bases for J; bases not matched to a gene: 7. This CDR3 contains 16 residues. The CDR3 spells CASSQHRDRVPDTQYF. The CDR3 nucleotides read TGCGCCAGCAGCCAACACCGGGACAGGGTCCCAGATACGCAGTATTTT.

The chain couples TRBV12-3 or TRBV12-4 to TRBJ1-3; D not resolved. CDR3 length equals 13 residues. Trimming stripped 8 bases from V and 4 bases from J, with 12 bases between. DNA of the CDR3: TGTGCCAGCCCCAACTCGATAGGAAACACCATATATTTT. Encoded protein: CASPNSIGNTIYF.

This clone was detected only once. The J gene is TRBJ1-3, the V gene TRBV2; no clear D. CDR1 and CDR2 from the germline V gene are SNHLY and FYNNEI. The length of the CDR3 is 13 residues. V shed 8 bases and J shed 4 bases, with 12 bases lying between them. The CDR3 here is CASVREIGNTIYF. CDR3 nucleotide sequence: TGTGCCAGCGTCCGGGAGATAGGAAACACCATATATTTT.

Only a few counts were recorded for this clone. This chain connects TRBV20-1 to TRBJ1-4; D ambiguous. CDR1 is DFQATT, CDR2 SNEGSKA, per germline (reference sequence). The CDR3 length is 11 residues. The DNA for the CDR3 is TGCTCCATTAAGGAGGACGAAAAACTGTTTTTT. Its protein product is CSIKEDEKLFF.

This clone was recorded a few times. This sequence joins TRBV7-3 and TRBJ1-1, with TRBD1 identical over 8 bases. The ends lost 5 bases at V and 6 bases at J; junction bases unmatched: 5. The CDR3 is made up of 13 amino acids. CDR1 and CDR2 (germline): SGHTA, FQGTGA. The CDR3 sequence is CASSGQGFAEAFF. As DNA, the CDR3 is TGTGCCAGCAGCGGACAGGGATTTGCTGAAGCTTTCTTT.

The chain is built from TRBV5-1 and TRBJ2-2; maybe TRBD1 (5 bases). The germline V gene has CDR1 SGHRS and CDR2 YFSETQ. The CDR3 sequence is 15 residues long. Between the trimmed V and J ends, which lost 4 bases and 2 bases, there was a span of 12 bases. The CDR3 nucleotides are TGCGCCAGCAGCCCCGTCCAGGGCAACACCGGGGAGCTGTTTTTT. Translation gives CASSPVQGNTGELFF.

The chain employs TRBV24-1 and TRBJ1-5; D possibly corresponds to TRBD1 (6 bases). CDR3 size: 14 residues. Trimming removed 9 bases from V and 1 base from J, with 12 bases in between. CDR1 and CDR2 from the germline V gene are KGHDR and SFDVKD. CDR3 residues: CATSTGRSNQPQHF. The DNA of the CDR3 is TGTGCCACCTCGACAGGACGGAGCAATCAGCCCCAGCATTTT.

The genes are TRBV12-3 or TRBV12-4 and TRBJ1-1; D perhaps matches TRBD1 (6 bases). This CDR3 is built from 13 residues. With 6 bases removed from V and 4 bases from J, the gap between germline ends came to 12 bases. The CDR3 DNA reads TGTGCCAGCAGCCGGGACACGGCCACTGAAGCTTTCTTT. Translation: CASSRDTATEAFF.

The chain has TRBV6-5 and TRBJ2-2, with 9 bases matching TRBD2. The CDR3 has 14 residues. The V and J ends lost 10 bases and 3 bases, in that order; junction bases with no gene match: 6. The germline V gene has CDR1 MNHEY and CDR2 SVGAGI. CDR3 region: CATLTSGYTGELFF. The CDR3 coding sequence is TGTGCCACCCTGACTAGCGGTTACACCGGGGAGCTGTTTTTT.

The J gene is TRBJ1-3, the V gene TRBV7-9; D is ambiguous. The CDR3 contains 14 residues. Trimming pared 8 bases from V and 4 bases from J, leaving 15 bases between. The germline gives CDR1 SEHNR, CDR2 FQNEAQ (reference sequence). The CDR3 bases are TGTGCCAGCTCCACATGGGGAGCCGGAAACACCATATATTTT. Protein product: CASSTWGAGNTIYF.

The chain recombines TRBV7-2 with TRBJ1-5; D might be TRBD1 (6 bases). Germline V gene data show CDR1 as SGHTA and CDR2 as FQGNSA. The CDR3 is 16 residues long. The V gene lost 3 bases and the J gene lost 4 bases, with 16 bases spanning the gap. CDR3 region: CASSFLARTVNQPQHF. CDR3 nucleotide sequence: TGTGCCAGCAGCTTCCTCGCCCGGACAGTAAATCAGCCCCAGCATTTT.

This clone was counted only a few times. This same CDR3 is encoded by further DNA sequences in the sample. The CDR3 nucleotides read TGTGCCATCAGGGACAGCTCTGGAAACACCATATATTTT. Translating gives CAIRDSSGNTIYF. V and J are TRBV10-3 and TRBJ1-3, with D perhaps TRBD1 (6 bases). CDR1 is ENHRY and CDR2 is SYGVKD in the germline V gene. Between the trimmed V and J ends, which lost 6 bases and 0 bases, there was a span of 6 bases. The CDR3 runs 13 residues.

V gene TRBV19 combines with J gene TRBJ2-1; TRBD1 matches 11 bases. CDR3 length equals 14 residues. CDR1 LNHDA and CDR2 SQIVND come from the germline V gene (reference sequence). The J segment lost 6 bases and the V segment lost 5 bases, leaving 3 bases of the junction unmatched. This CDR3 reads CASSFGQGANEQFF. The CDR3, as DNA: TGTGCCAGTAGTTTCGGACAGGGGGCCAATGAGCAGTTCTTC. The whole variable domain, remainder taken from reference TRBV19 and TRBJ2-1, is DGGITQSPKYLFRKEGQNVTLSCEQNLNHDAMYWYRQDPGQGLRLIYYSQIVNDFQKGDIAEGYSVSREKKESFPLTVTSAQKNPTAFYLCASSFGQGANEQFFGPGTRLTVL.